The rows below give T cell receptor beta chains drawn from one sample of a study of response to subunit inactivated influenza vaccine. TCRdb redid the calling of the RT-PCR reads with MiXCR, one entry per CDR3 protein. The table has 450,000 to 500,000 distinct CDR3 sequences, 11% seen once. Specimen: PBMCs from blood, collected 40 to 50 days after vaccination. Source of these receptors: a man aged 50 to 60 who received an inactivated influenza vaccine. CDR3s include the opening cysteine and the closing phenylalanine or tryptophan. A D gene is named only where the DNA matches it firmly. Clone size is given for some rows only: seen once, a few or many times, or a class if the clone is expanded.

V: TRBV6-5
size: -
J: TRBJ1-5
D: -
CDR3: CASSLLSGTEGPQHF
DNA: TGTGCCAGCAGTTTACTGTCGGGGACCGAGGGGCCCCAGCATTTT

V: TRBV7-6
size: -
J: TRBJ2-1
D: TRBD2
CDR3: CASSPPGGTSGAYNEQFF
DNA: TGTGCCAGCAGCCCCCCTGGGGGGACTAGCGGGGCCTACAATGAGCAGTTCTTC

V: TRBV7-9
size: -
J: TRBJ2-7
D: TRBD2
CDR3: CASSSESSGRTYEQYF
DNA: TGTGCCAGCAGCTCGGAATCTAGCGGGCGGACCTACGAGCAGTACTTC

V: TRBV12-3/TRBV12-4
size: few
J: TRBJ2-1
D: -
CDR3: CASSFERVNNEQFF
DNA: TGTGCCAGCAGTTTTGAGAGGGTCAACAATGAGCAGTTCTTC

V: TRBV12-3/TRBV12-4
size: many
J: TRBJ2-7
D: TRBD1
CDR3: CASSLYGQGANEQYF
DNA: TGTGCCAGCAGTCTATACGGACAGGGGGCAAACGAGCAGTACTTC

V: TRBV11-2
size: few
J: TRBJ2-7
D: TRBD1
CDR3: CASSLDRDSGLHF
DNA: TGTGCCAGCAGCTTGGACCGGGACAGCGGATTGCACTTC

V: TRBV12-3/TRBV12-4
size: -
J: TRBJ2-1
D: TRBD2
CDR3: CASSLASGSGYNEQFF
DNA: TGTGCCAGCAGTTTAGCTAGCGGGAGTGGTTACAATGAGCAGTTCTTC

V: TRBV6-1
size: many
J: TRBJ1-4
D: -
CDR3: CASSRGVAGRSEKLFF
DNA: TGTGCCAGCAGTCGCGGGGTTGCGGGGCGAAGCGAAAAACTGTTTTTT

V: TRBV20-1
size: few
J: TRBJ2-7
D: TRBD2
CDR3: CSAGPWEGEQYF
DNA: TGCAGTGCCGGCCCGTGGGAGGGGGAGCAGTACTTC

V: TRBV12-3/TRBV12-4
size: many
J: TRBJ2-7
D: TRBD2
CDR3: CASSLLLAGHEQYF
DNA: TGTGCCAGCAGTTTACTACTAGCGGGACACGAGCAGTACTTC

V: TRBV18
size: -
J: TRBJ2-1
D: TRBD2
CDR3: CASSPPGLAEYNEQFF
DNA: TGTGCCAGCTCACCCCCGGGACTAGCGGAATACAATGAGCAGTTCTTC